The source of this T cell receptor (beta chain) is a study of blood T cell repertoires in COVID-19. Whole-study context: PBMCs, B-cell-depleted T cells, or T cells were the source of the cDNA or gDNA that made up the material.

Per the original data handling: It was from reference gene primer amplification that nucleated cell counts were estimated. The method was immunoSEQ multiplex PCR; TCRdb's version includes in-frame clones alone and lacks a portion of them. The DNA was the basis for D and trimming; V, J and clone size are from that table. The table records roughly 100,000 clones, about 83% of them present only once. The sequence came from a man in his forties with active or convalescent COVID-19. Sequencing input: peripheral blood.

The CDR3 coding sequence is TGTGCCAGCAGCTTATATCTAGCAGGGGGATCTAGCACAGATACGCAGTATTTT. Its translation is CASSLYLAGGSSTDTQYF. The J gene is TRBJ2-3, the V gene TRBV7-2; 7 positions match TRBD1. Germline V gene sequence: CDR1 SGHTA, CDR2 FQGNSA. The junction had 11 bases not matched to a gene; V was cut back by 2 bases and J by 0 bases. The CDR3 runs to 18 residues.